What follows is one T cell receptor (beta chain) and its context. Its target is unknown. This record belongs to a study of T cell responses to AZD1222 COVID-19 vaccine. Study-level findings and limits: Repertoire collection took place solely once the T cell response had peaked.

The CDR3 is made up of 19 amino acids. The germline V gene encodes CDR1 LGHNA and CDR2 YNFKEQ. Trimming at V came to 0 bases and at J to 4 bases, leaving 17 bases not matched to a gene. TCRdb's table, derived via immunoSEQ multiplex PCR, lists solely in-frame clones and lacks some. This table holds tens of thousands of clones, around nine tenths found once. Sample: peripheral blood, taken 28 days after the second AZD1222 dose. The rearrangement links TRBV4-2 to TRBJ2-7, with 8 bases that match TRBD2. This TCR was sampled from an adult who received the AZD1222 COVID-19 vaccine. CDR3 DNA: TGTGCCAGCAGCCAAGAAGGGGTAGCGGGAATAGGAGTAGGGTACGAGCAGTACTTC. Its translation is CASSQEGVAGIGVGYEQYF.